This T cell receptor (beta chain) was identified in a study of cytomegalovirus exposure and HLA in healthy donors. Findings of the study overall: Rates of TCR association differed by HLA locus in a later analysis, with DRB1 highest and HLA-C lowest. The study put 160 or so TCR beta chains on its list as cytomegalovirus-associated. It has been reported that TCR beta sequences accurately predicted the HLA-A and HLA-B alleles of most subjects. Cytomegalovirus status was reportedly diagnosed by the classifier with high sensitivity and specificity.

13 Jbeta primers and 60 Vbeta primers were used for the PCR. TCRdb keeps only in-frame clones here, not all; method: immunoSEQ multiplex PCR. The table lists roughly 180,000 clones, about 77% of them singletons. Germline values: CDR1 SQVTM, CDR2 ANQGSEA. This CDR3 comprises 14 residues. V was pared by 4 bases and J by 6 bases, with 6 bases of the junction left unmatched. As concerns this clone: Its antigen is not known.

Sequences were obtained from PBMCs. This TCR derives from a man aged 25 to 40 in good health and CMV-seronegative. The chain uses TRBV29-1 and TRBJ2-1; 10 positions agree with TRBD1. The CDR3 nucleotides read TGCAGCGTTGTGGGACAGGGGTTCGGCAATGAGCAGTTCTTC. Encoded protein: CSVVGQGFGNEQFF.